Sequencing of this TCR beta chain was carried out in a study of blood T cell repertoires in COVID-19. Study as a whole: The analysed material was cDNA or gDNA that came from T cells, B-cell-depleted T cells, or PBMCs.

In germline, CDR1 is ENHRY, CDR2 SYGVKD. The CDR3 contains 12 residues. V was pared by 6 bases and J by 5 bases, with 4 bases of the junction left unmatched. Participants spanned ages about 18 to 90 years and resided in about 24 US areas. Cohort assignment relied on participant-reported clinical history. In Cohort 3, a recovered donor had either two negative PCRs, clearance, or symptom resolution. Profiled with immunoSEQ multiplex PCR; TCRdb holds only in-frame clones, not every one. The table includes roughly 300,000 clones, approximately 92% detected once. Source material: PBMCs or T cells enriched from blood (not recorded which). V is TRBV10-3 and J is TRBJ2-7; the match to TRBD1 covers 7 bases. This sequence originates from a woman aged 25 to 39 who had recovered from COVID-19. CDR3 nucleotides: TGTGCCATCAGCCAGGACAGGAACGAGCAGTACTTC. Translating gives CAISQDRNEQYF.